This T cell receptor (beta chain) is drawn from a study of long-term antiretroviral therapy in people with HIV. CDR3 length: 14 residues. Germline V gene data show CDR1 as LGHNA and CDR2 as YNFKEQ. Trimming stripped 6 bases from V and 4 bases from J, with 14 bases between. This clone has more than one count but fewer than ten. Its cognate antigen is unknown. The study's findings and limits: Every time point showed a repertoire led by clones expanded before ART.

Sequencing relied on immunoSEQ assay v3.0, run at survey level. TCRdb's copy holds only in-frame clones and misses some; the assay was immunoSEQ multiplex PCR. The table has 25,000 to 30,000 clones, 70% to 90% seen once; the top ten hold about 5%. Source: unsorted PBMCs, taken 0.8 years after starting antiretroviral therapy. The chain employs TRBV4-2 and TRBJ2-3; D might be TRBD1 or TRBD2, each matching 7 bases. The receptor was isolated from a woman in her twenties or thirties with HIV. CDR3: CASRGEGAADTQYF. As DNA, the CDR3 is TGTGCCAGCAGGGGGGAGGGGGCAGCAGATACGCAGTATTTT.